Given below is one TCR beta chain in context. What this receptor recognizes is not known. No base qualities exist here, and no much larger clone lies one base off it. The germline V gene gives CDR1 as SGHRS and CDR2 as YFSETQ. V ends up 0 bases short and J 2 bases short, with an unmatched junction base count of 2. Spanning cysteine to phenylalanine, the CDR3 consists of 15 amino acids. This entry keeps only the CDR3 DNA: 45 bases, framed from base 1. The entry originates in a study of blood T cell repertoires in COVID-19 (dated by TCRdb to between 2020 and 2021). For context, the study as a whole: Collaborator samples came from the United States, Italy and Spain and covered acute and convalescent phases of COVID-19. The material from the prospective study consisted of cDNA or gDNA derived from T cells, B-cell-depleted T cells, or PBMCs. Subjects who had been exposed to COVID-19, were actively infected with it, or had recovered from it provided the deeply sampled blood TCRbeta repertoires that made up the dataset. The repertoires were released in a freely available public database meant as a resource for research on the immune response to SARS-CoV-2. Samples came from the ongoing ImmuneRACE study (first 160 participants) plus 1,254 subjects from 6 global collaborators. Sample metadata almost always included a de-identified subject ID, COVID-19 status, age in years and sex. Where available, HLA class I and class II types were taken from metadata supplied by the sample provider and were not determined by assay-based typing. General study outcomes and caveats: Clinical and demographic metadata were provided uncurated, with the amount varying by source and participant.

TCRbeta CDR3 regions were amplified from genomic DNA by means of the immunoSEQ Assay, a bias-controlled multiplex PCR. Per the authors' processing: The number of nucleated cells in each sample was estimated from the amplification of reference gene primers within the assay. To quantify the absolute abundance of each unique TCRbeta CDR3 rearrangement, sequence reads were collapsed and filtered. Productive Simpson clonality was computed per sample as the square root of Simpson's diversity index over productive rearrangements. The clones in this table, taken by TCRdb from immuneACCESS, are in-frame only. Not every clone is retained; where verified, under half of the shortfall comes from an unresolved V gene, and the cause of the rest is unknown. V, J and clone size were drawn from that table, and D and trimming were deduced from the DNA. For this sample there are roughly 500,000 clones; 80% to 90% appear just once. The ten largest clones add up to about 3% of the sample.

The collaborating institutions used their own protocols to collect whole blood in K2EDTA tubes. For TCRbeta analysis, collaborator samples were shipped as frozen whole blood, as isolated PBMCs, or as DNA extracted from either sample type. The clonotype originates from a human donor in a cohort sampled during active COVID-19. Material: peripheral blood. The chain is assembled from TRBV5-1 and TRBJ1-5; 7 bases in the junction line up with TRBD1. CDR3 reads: CASSLGQGGNQPQHF. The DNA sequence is TGCGCCAGCAGCTTGGGACAGGGCGGCAATCAGCCCCAGCATTTT.